This T cell receptor (beta chain) derives from a study of shared clonotypes between healthy human individuals. Per germline, CDR1 SGHDT and CDR2 YYEEEE. The CDR3 loop spans 15 amino acids. V shed 7 bases and J 7 bases; nucleotides not matched to a gene: 13. CD45RA+ naive and CD45RA-negative memory subsets were separated from CD4+ cells. The repertoire was sequenced with immunoSEQ multiplex PCR; TCRdb's copy has only in-frame clones and lacks some. Of about 1.5 million clones listed, 95% to 99% are singletons. The receptor's source is a man aged 25 to 40 in good health. Material for sequencing was naive CD4+ T cells sorted from blood. Subset here: CD45RA+ positively selected. The chain has TRBV5-6 and TRBJ2-1; 8 bases match TRBD2. The CDR3 DNA reads TGTGCCAGCGGCCGTTGGCCGGGAGGGTTTAATGAGCAGTTCTTC. Protein: CASGRWPGGFNEQFF.